This TCR beta chain was recovered during a study of cytomegalovirus exposure and HLA in healthy donors. Study outcomes and limitations: CMV antigen specificity of a few CMV-associated chains was confirmed in vitro. In a later analysis, TCR beta V- and J-gene trimming showed a link to a missense DCLRE1C variant. The number of N-insertions in an Asian-associated ancestry cluster was reportedly below the roughly 670-donor mean in a later analysis.

In the PCR, 60 Vbeta and 13 Jbeta primers were used. Sequencing used immunoSEQ multiplex PCR; TCRdb keeps in-frame clones, though not all of them. The table includes 190,000 or so clones, roughly 80% detected once. CDR1 and CDR2 (germline): SGHTA, FQGNSA. The CDR3 runs to 16 residues. V shed 1 base and J shed 3 bases, with 16 bases lying between them. As concerns this clone: Its antigen is as yet unknown.

Sequenced material: PBMCs. This clonotype was sampled from a woman aged 45-60 years in good health and CMV-seropositive. V usage is TRBV7-2 and J usage is TRBJ2-7; weak D call: TRBD2 (6 bases). The CDR3 nucleotides are TGTGCCAGCAGCTTAGGGTCTAGCGAGGGCTTCTACGAGCAGTACTTC. Amino acid sequence: CASSLGSSEGFYEQYF.